This entry is about one T cell receptor beta chain. Antigen: not known. One end of the junction does not line up with germline, which may come from a read error. Germline values: CDR1 SEHNR, CDR2 FQNEAQ (reference sequence). This CDR3 spans 17 amino acids. The data originate from a study of cytomegalovirus exposure and HLA in healthy donors. General study findings and limits: Presence/absence comparisons presumed near-even sequencing depth among donors. TCR beta sequences reportedly predicted most subjects' HLA-A and HLA-B alleles accurately.

Vbeta (60) and Jbeta (13) primers were used in the PCR. Clones were sequenced by immunoSEQ multiplex PCR, and TCRdb holds only the in-frame ones, with some missing. This sample has roughly 120,000 clones; about 74% occur once, and the top ten carry 4% to 4.5%. The rearrangement uses TRBV7-9 and TRBJ2-4, with TRBD2 matching over 8 bases. The sequencing sample was made of PBMCs. The clonotype was recovered from a woman aged 45-65 years in good health and CMV-seropositive. In nucleotides, the CDR3 is TGTGCCAGCAGCCGCCGGGGGGGGCACGGAGCCAAAAACATTCAGTGCTTC. Translated: CASSRRGGHGAKNIQCF.